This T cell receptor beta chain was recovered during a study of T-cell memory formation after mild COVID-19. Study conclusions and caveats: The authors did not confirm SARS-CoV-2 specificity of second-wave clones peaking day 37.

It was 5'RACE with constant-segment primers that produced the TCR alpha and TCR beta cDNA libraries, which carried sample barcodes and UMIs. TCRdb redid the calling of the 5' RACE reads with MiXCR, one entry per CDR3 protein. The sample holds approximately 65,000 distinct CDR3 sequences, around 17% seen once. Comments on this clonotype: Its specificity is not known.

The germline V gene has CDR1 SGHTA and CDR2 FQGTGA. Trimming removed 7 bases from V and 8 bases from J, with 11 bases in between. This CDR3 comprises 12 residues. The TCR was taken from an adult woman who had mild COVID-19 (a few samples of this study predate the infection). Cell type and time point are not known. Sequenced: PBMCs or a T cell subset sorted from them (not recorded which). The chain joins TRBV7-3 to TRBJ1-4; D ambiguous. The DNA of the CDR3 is TGTGCCAGCACCCAGGCTGTAGAAAAACTGTTTTTT. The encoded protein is CASTQAVEKLFF.